The 23 T cell receptor beta chains below all came from one sample that was sequenced in a study of T cell repertoires in cytomegalovirus infection. A single record per CDR3 protein comes from TCRdb applying MiXCR to the reads. The profile shows about 360,000 distinct CDR3 sequences, less than 20% of them singletons. The source material was PBMCs. These receptor sequences come from a human donor in good health (CMV status not recorded). Some clones in this sample may be carry-over from other donors' samples.

This clonotype was recorded at least ten times. The chain carries TRBV7-2 and TRBJ2-1; TRBD2 matches at 8 bases. Germline-derived CDR1 and CDR2 are SGHTA and FQGNSA. This CDR3 spans 20 amino acids. V was clipped by 4 bases and J by 2 bases; unmatched bases: 19. The DNA for the CDR3 is TGTGCCAGCAGCTCACCCCGCGGGGGTAGCGGGATCGGGCCCTACAATGAGCAGTTCTTC. Its translation is CASSSPRGGSGIGPYNEQFF.

This clonotype occurred a few times. This chain connects TRBV5-1 to TRBJ1-1; D gene uncertain. Germline-derived CDR1 and CDR2 are SGHRS and YFSETQ. CDR3 size: 15 residues. V shed 1 base and J shed 1 base, with 11 bases lying between them. In DNA form, the CDR3 reads TGCGCCAGCAGCTTGTCACAGACGGGGAACACTGAAGCTTTCTTT. This sequence encodes CASSLSQTGNTEAFF.

The V gene is TRBV10-2, the J gene TRBJ2-3; maybe TRBD2 (7 bases). Trimming stripped 4 bases from V and 2 bases from J, with 25 bases between. The germline V gene encodes CDR1 WSHSY and CDR2 SAAADI. This CDR3 has 19 amino acids. Here the CDR3 reads CASSGGGAGGLGSTDTQYF. DNA of the CDR3: TGCGCCAGCAGTGGGGGGGGGGCCGGTGGGCTCGGATCCACAGATACGCAGTATTTT.

V usage is TRBV3-1 and J usage is TRBJ2-5; D is unresolved. The CDR3 is 13 amino acids. Germline CDR1 and CDR2: LGHDT and YNNKEL (reference sequence). The V gene lost 1 base and the J gene lost 4 bases, with 7 bases spanning the gap. This chain's CDR3 is CASSQANPETQYF. The CDR3, as DNA: TGTGCCAGCAGCCAAGCAAATCCAGAGACCCAGTACTTC.

This rearrangement joins TRBV4-1 to TRBJ2-7; D gene unclear. Germline CDR1 and CDR2: MGHRA and YSYEKL. Trimming removed 0 bases from V and 5 bases from J, with 14 bases in between. This CDR3 is 15 amino acids long. Here the CDR3 reads CASSQESLTSDEQYF. CDR3 nucleotides: TGCGCCAGCAGCCAAGAGTCCCTTACCTCGGACGAGCAGTACTTC.

In the case of this clonotype: Its ends do not fully match the called genes, so a read error is possible. This chain links TRBV11-2 with TRBJ2-1, with 13 bases aligning to TRBD2. This CDR3 contains 16 residues. Germline lookup yields CDR1 SGHAT and CDR2 FQNNGV. The DNA for the CDR3 is TGTGCCAGCAGCCCCGTGGGACTAGCGGGAAACAATGAGCAGTGCTTC. Translating gives CASSPVGLAGNNEQCF.

The V and J genes are TRBV12-3 or TRBV12-4 and TRBJ2-5; 9 bases fit TRBD2. This CDR3 comprises 17 residues. Trimming removed 6 bases from V and 5 bases from J; junction bases left unmatched: 16. In DNA, the CDR3 is TGTGCCAGCAGCAAAATTCCCGGACTAGCGAGGGGGGAGACCCAGTACTTC. It encodes CASSKIPGLARGETQYF.

The chain recombines TRBV12-3 or TRBV12-4 with TRBJ2-5; 7 nucleotides agree with TRBD1. This CDR3 region has 14 residues. J gave up 0 bases and V 8 bases, and 6 bases lay outside the gene matches. As DNA, the CDR3 is TGTGCCAGCTCTCCGGGACAGTACCAAGAGACCCAGTACTTC. It translates to CASSPGQYQETQYF.

There are a few counts of this clonotype. This chain links TRBV20-1 with TRBJ2-3, with 7 positions matching TRBD2. Trimming cost V 1 base and J 4 bases; bases outside gene matches: 2. CDR3 length: 13 amino acids. Germline V gene sequence: CDR1 DFQATT, CDR2 SNEGSKA (reference sequence). The CDR3 DNA sequence: TGCAGTGCTAGAGCGGGGGGACCAGATACGCAGTATTTT. Protein: CSARAGGPDTQYF.

This clonotype was counted only a few times. CDR3 DNA: TGTGCCAGCAGCTTAGGACAGCCTGGCTACACCTTC. As protein: CASSLGQPGYTF. The chain joins TRBV5-5 to TRBJ1-2; a weak D match, TRBD1 (6 bases). Trimming took 2 bases from V and 7 from J, leaving 9 bases between them. The V gene's germline CDR1 is SGHKS and CDR2 YYEKEE (reference sequence). CDR3 length: 12 amino acids.

The V and J genes are TRBV2 and TRBJ2-5, with 11 positions matching TRBD2. Per germline, CDR1 SNHLY and CDR2 FYNNEI. With V trimmed by 0 bases and J by 5 bases, 5 bases remained unmatched. The CDR3 has 16 amino acids. CDR3 DNA sequence: TGTGCCAGCAGTGAAGCGCTAGCGGGAGGTTCCGAGACCCAGTACTTC. Its translation is CASSEALAGGSETQYF.

This sequence joins TRBV4-1 and TRBJ1-2; D may be TRBD1 (6 bases). V was pared by 0 bases and J by 7 bases, with 12 bases between. The germline CDR1 and CDR2 sequences are MGHRA and YSYEKL. The CDR3 covers 14 residues. CDR3 nucleotide sequence: TGCGCCAGCAGCCAAGATCCAGGGGTTGCTGGCTACACCTTC. This sequence encodes CASSQDPGVAGYTF.

As for this clonotype: Germline and junction disagree at one end, which may indicate a read error. The chain combines TRBV18 with TRBJ2-3; a possible D gene is TRBD2 (5 bases). The CDR3 loop spans 13 amino acids. Germline loops: CDR1 KGHSH, CDR2 LQKENI. The CDR3 DNA follows: TGTGCCAGCTCACCTCCTAGCAGAGATACGCAGTATTTT. This codes for CASSPPSRDTQYF.

Regarding this clonotype: A much larger clone lies a single base off, so this may be a read error. The chain employs TRBV7-2 and TRBJ2-5, with D hard to call. The germline V and J ends were trimmed by 4 bases and 7 bases, with 16 bases remaining between them. CDR1 and CDR2 (germline): SGHTA, FQGNSA. CDR3 length: 14 amino acids. The CDR3 loop is CASSWSWAKGTQYF. The CDR3 DNA is TGTGCCAGCAGCTGGTCATGGGCAAAGGGGACCCAGTACTTC.

The DNA of the CDR3 is TGTGCCTGGAGGAAAAACAGTGATGAAAAACTGTTTTTT. Amino acids: CAWRKNSDEKLFF. The V and J genes are TRBV30 and TRBJ1-4, with unresolved D. Trimming took off 3 bases at V and 6 bases at J, with 11 bases between the two ends. This CDR3 is built from 13 residues. Germline CDR1 and CDR2: GTSNPN and SVGIG (reference sequence).

This clonotype was seen more than once but under ten times. The chain combines TRBV12-3 or TRBV12-4 with TRBJ1-3, with no clear D. Trimming removed 5 bases from V and 4 bases from J, with 15 bases in between. There are 15 residues in the CDR3. CDR3 sequence (DNA): TGTGCCAGCAGTCCGCCGGGAGTGAGGGGAAACACCATATATTTT. It specifies CASSPPGVRGNTIYF.

Relative to its sample, this clonotype is medium-sized. V gene TRBV28 combines with J gene TRBJ2-7; no clear D. Trimming removed 1 base at V and 6 bases at J, with 10 bases between. CDR1 and CDR2 from the germline V gene are MDHEN and SYDVKM. The CDR3 loop spans 13 amino acids. CDR3 region: CASSLFDGSEQYF. CDR3 bases: TGTGCCAGCAGTTTATTCGATGGGTCCGAGCAGTACTTC.

This clonotype appeared many times. The V call is TRBV4-1, the J call TRBJ2-2; tentatively, D is TRBD1 (5 bases). The V and J ends lost 2 bases and 1 base respectively, with 14 bases between them. CDR1 MGHRA and CDR2 YSYEKL come from the germline V gene. The CDR3 length is 17 residues. CDR3 amino acids: CASSQPQGSWNTGELFF. The DNA of the CDR3 is TGCGCCAGCAGCCAACCCCAGGGATCATGGAACACCGGGGAGCTGTTTTTT.

This chain connects TRBV7-9 to TRBJ1-1; 8 nucleotides agree with TRBD1. The CDR3 covers 13 residues. Per the germline V gene, CDR1 is SEHNR and CDR2 is FQNEAQ (reference sequence). V dropped 6 bases and J dropped 4; count of bases not matched to a gene: 4. DNA for the CDR3: TGTGCCAGCAGACCAGGGGGCGCCACTGAAGCTTTCTTT. It translates to CASRPGGATEAFF.

This clonotype was observed a few times. CDR3 in DNA: TGTGCCACGAGACAGGGTTCCCTGAACAATGAGCAGTTCTTC. Translation gives CATRQGSLNNEQFF. V is TRBV7-2 and J is TRBJ2-1; 7 nucleotides line up with TRBD1. This CDR3 spans 14 amino acids. CDR1 and CDR2 from the germline V gene are SGHTA and FQGNSA. V trimming: 10 bases; J trimming: 5 bases; junction bases outside the gene matches: 11.

The rearrangement links TRBV5-1 to TRBJ1-1, with a tentative D call TRBD1 (5 bases). The V gene's germline CDR1 is SGHRS and CDR2 YFSETQ. This CDR3 contains 17 residues. V was pared by 0 bases and J by 5 bases, with 20 bases between. CDR3 sequence reads: CASSLARGLGESTEAFF. The CDR3 nucleotides are TGCGCCAGCAGCTTGGCACGGGGATTGGGGGAAAGTACTGAAGCTTTCTTT.

CDR3 loop: CASSYGTSGQETQYF. CDR3 coding DNA: TGTGCCAGCAGCTATGGGACTAGCGGTCAAGAGACCCAGTACTTC. The chain recombines TRBV7-8 with TRBJ2-5, with 11 bases that match TRBD2. Unmatched junction bases numbered 3, after V lost 4 bases and J lost 2 bases. The CDR3 consists of 15 residues. Germline V gene lookup returns CDR1 SGHVS and CDR2 FQNEAQ.

V and J are TRBV10-3 and TRBJ2-1; D is ambiguous. CDR3 length equals 13 residues. Germline V lookup: CDR1 ENHRY, CDR2 SYGVKD. The V end was cut by 6 bases, the J end by 6 bases, with 12 bases between. CDR3 nucleotides: TGTGCCATCAGGCTACCTAGGAGCAATGAGCAGTTCTTC. The encoded protein is CAIRLPRSNEQFF.